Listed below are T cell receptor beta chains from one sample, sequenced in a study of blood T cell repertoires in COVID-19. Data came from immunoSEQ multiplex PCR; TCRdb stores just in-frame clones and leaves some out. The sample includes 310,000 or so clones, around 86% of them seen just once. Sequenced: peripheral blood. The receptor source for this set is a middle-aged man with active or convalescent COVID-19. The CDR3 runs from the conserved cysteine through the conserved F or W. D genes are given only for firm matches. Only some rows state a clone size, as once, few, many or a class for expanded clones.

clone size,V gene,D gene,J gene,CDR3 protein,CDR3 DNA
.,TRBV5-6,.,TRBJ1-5,CASSLATGNNQPQHF,TGTGCCAGCAGCTTGGCCACAGGGAACAATCAGCCCCAGCATTTT
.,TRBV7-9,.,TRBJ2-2,CASSSARGSFTGELFF,TGTGCCAGCAGCTCCGCTCGGGGGAGTTTTACCGGGGAGCTGTTTTTT
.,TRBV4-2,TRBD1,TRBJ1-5,CASSLSGQGAPQHF,TGTGCCAGCAGCCTGTCGGGACAGGGTGCGCCCCAGCATTTT
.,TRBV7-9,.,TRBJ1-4,CASSLGGINEKLFF,TGTGCCAGCAGCTTAGGCGGGATAAATGAAAAACTGTTTTTT
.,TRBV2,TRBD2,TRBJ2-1,CASREIAGGPDEQFF,TGTGCCAGCAGAGAAATAGCGGGGGGGCCAGATGAGCAGTTCTTC
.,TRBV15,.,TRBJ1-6,CATSRDRSGRPPLHF,TGTGCCACCAGCAGAGATCGGTCAGGGAGGCCACCCCTCCACTTT
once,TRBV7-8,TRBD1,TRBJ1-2,CASSPTTDRGYGYTF,TGTGCCAGCAGCCCCACTACTGACAGGGGCTATGGCTACACCTTC
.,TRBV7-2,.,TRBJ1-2,CASSPYKTDGYTF,TGTGCCAGCAGCCCATATAAGACAGATGGCTACACCTTC
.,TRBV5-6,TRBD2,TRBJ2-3,CASSLRLAGGSTDTQYF,TGTGCCAGCAGCTTGAGACTAGCGGGGGGATCCACAGATACGCAGTATTTT
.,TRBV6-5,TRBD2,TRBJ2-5,CASSLSGGGETQYF,TGTGCCAGCAGTTTGTCGGGGGGAGGGGAGACCCAGTACTTC
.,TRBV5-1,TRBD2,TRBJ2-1,CASSFAGTSGYNEQFF,TGCGCCAGCAGCTTCGCCGGGACTAGCGGGTACAATGAGCAGTTCTTC
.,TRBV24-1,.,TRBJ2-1,CATSDFAEASYNEQFF,TGTGCCACCAGTGATTTCGCGGAGGCCTCCTACAATGAGCAGTTCTTC
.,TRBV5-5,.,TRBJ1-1,CASSLGEAGAFF,TGTGCCAGCAGCTTGGGGGAAGCGGGTGCTTTCTTT
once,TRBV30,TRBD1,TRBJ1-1,CAWMQGANTEAFF,TGTGCCTGGATGCAGGGGGCGAACACTGAAGCTTTCTTT
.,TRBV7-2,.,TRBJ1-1,CASTPSRTELRAFF,TGTGCCAGCACCCCTAGCCGGACTGAACTTAGGGCTTTCTTT
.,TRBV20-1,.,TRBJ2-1,CTPMTRFEQFF,TGCACCCCTATGACTCGCTTCGAGCAGTTCTTC
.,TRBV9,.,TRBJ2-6,CASSVAAGVANVLTF,TGTGCCAGCAGCGTAGCTGCCGGAGTGGCCAACGTCCTGACTTTC
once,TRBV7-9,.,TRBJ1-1,CASSLRGRGISEGTEAFF,TGTGCCAGCAGCCTACGGGGCAGGGGTATCTCAGAGGGAACTGAAGCTTTCTTT
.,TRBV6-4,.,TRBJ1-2,CASSDSGGFGYTF,TGTGCCAGCAGTGACTCTGGGGGCTTTGGCTACACCTTC
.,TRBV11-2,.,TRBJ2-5,CASSPAAGRETQYF,TGTGCCAGCAGTCCGGCGGCGGGGCGGGAGACCCAGTACTTC
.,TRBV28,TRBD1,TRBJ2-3,CASRNTGGSTDTQYF,TGTGCCAGCAGGAACACAGGGGGCAGCACAGATACGCAGTATTTT
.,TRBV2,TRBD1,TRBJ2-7,CASKRGQGTYEQYF,TGTGCCAGCAAGAGGGGACAGGGCACCTACGAGCAGTACTTC
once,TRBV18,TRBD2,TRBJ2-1,CASSPVGGLVGSNEQFF,TGTGCCAGCTCACCGGTGGGGGGACTAGTAGGGTCCAATGAGCAGTTCTTC
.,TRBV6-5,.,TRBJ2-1,CASSPREDEQFF,TGTGCCAGCAGTCCCCGTGAGGATGAGCAGTTCTTC
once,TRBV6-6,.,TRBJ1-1,CASGDRLNTEAFF,TGTGCCAGCGGAGACAGATTGAACACTGAAGCTTTCTTT
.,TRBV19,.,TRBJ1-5,CASSEGGSRQPQHF,TGTGCCAGTAGTGAGGGGGGGTCCCGGCAGCCCCAGCATTTT
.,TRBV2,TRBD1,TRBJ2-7,CASSEAPAGQGEQYF,TGTGCCAGCAGTGAAGCTCCGGCGGGACAGGGAGAGCAGTACTTC
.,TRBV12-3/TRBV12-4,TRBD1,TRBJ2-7,CASRGTGEYEQYF,TGTGCCAGCAGGGGAACAGGGGAATACGAGCAGTACTTC
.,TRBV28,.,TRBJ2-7,CASSFVAGVGEQYF,TGTGCCAGCAGTTTTGTGGCAGGGGTTGGCGAGCAGTACTTC
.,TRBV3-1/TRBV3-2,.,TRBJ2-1,CASSPTGYNEQFF,TGTGCCAGCAGCCCCACAGGTTACAATGAGCAGTTCTTC
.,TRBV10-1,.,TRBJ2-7,CARIVHSGLSSYEQYF,TGCGCCAGAATAGTACATAGCGGCTTGAGCTCCTACGAGCAGTACTTC
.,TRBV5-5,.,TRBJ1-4,CASLPVGRGNEKLFF,TGTGCCAGCCTTCCGGTGGGGCGGGGAAATGAAAAACTGTTTTTT
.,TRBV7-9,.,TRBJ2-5,CASSLQTVQETQYF,TGTGCCAGCAGCTTACAGACAGTCCAAGAGACCCAGTACTTC
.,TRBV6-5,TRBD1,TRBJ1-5,CASSPGTGPYQPQHF,TGTGCCAGCAGTCCCGGGACAGGGCCTTATCAGCCCCAGCATTTT
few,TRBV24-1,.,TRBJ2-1,CATSPAGSYNEQFF,TGTGCCACCAGTCCCGCCGGGAGCTACAATGAGCAGTTCTTC
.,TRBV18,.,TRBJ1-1,CASSPRGANTEAFF,TGTGCCAGCTCACCACGTGGGGCGAACACTGAAGCTTTCTTT
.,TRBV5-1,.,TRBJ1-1,CASFPSPTGNTEAFF,TGCGCCAGCTTCCCCTCGCCGACAGGGAACACTGAAGCTTTCTTT
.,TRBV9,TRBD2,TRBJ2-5,CASSVVAGGWQTQYF,TGTGCCAGCAGCGTAGTAGCGGGGGGCTGGCAGACCCAGTACTTC
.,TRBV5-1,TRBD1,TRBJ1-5,CASSLGTGAPQHF,TGCGCCAGCAGCTTGGGTACAGGGGCTCCCCAGCATTTT
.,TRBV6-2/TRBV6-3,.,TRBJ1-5,CASSYPGLQPQHF,TGTGCCAGCAGTTATCCAGGGTTACAGCCCCAGCATTTT
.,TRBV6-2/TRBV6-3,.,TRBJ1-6,CASSLRVESPLHF,TGTGCCAGCAGCCTCCGGGTTGAGTCACCCCTCCACTTT
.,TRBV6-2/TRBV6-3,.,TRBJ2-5,CASSSSLTQYF,TGTGCCAGCAGCTCCTCTTTGACCCAGTACTTC
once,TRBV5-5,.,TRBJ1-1,CASSQDLNTEAFF,TGTGCCAGCAGCCAGGACTTGAACACTGAAGCTTTCTTT
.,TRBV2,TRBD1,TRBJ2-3,CASSLGQGGTDTQYF,TGTGCCAGCAGTCTGGGACAGGGTGGGACAGATACGCAGTATTTT
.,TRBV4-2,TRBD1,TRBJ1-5,CASSPDRGKQPQHF,TGTGCCAGCAGCCCAGACAGGGGGAAACAGCCCCAGCATTTT
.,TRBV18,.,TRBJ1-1,CASSPGEMNTEAFF,TGTGCCAGCTCACCAGGAGAGATGAACACTGAAGCTTTCTTT
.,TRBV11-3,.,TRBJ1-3,CASSLGGPGNTIYF,TGTGCCAGCAGCTTAGGCGGGCCTGGAAACACCATATATTTT
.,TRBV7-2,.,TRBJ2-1,CASSPPPSKTSYNEQFF,TGTGCCAGCAGCCCACCACCTAGCAAAACCTCCTACAATGAGCAGTTCTTC
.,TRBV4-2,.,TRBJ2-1,CASSQDVWAPEQFF,TGTGCCAGCAGCCAAGACGTATGGGCCCCGGAGCAGTTCTTC
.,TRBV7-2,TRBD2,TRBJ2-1,CASSLWTSGSNEQFF,TGTGCCAGCAGCTTATGGACTAGCGGCTCCAATGAGCAGTTCTTC
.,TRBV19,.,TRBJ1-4,CASSISSANEKLFF,TGTGCCAGTAGTATTAGCTCGGCTAATGAAAAACTGTTTTTT
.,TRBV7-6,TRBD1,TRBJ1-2,CASSANTGAYGYTF,TGTGCCAGCAGCGCGAATACAGGGGCCTATGGCTACACCTTC
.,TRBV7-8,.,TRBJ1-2,CASSPTRGHNYGYTF,TGTGCCAGCAGCCCTACCAGGGGTCATAACTATGGCTACACCTTC
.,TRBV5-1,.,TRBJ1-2,CASSLAVGGEGYTF,TGCGCCAGCAGCTTGGCAGTGGGGGGAGAAGGCTACACCTTC
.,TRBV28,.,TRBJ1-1,CASSLVAAGVTEAFF,TGTGCCAGCAGTTTAGTAGCGGCGGGGGTCACTGAAGCTTTCTTT